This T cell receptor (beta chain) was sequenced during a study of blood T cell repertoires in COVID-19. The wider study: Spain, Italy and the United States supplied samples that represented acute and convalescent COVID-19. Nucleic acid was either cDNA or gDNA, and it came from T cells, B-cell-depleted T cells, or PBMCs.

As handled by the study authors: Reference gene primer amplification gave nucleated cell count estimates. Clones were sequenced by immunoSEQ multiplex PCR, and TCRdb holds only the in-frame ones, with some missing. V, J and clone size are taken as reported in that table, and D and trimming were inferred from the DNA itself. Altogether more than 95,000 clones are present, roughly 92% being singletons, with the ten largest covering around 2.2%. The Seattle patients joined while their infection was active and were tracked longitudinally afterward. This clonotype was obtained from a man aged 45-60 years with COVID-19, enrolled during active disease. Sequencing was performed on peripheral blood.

The CDR3 coding sequence is TGTGCCACCAGCAGAGGACAGGGGGCTTATCAGCCCCAGCATTTT. It yields the protein CATSRGQGAYQPQHF. This sequence joins TRBV15 and TRBJ1-5, with 10 bases matching TRBD1. This CDR3 spans 15 amino acids. The V gene's germline CDR1 is LNHNV and CDR2 YYDKDF (reference sequence). Trimming cost V 1 base and J 5 bases; bases outside gene matches: 2.